Detailed here is one TCR beta chain. In the study's own analysis: Estimation of nucleated cell counts was performed using reference gene primer amplification. Using immunoSEQ multiplex PCR, the repertoire was profiled, and TCRdb retains in-frame clones only, with some absent. V and J calls and clone size are as listed in that table; D and trimming were resolved from the DNA. The data show approximately 280,000 clones, 80% to 90% seen once. With 0 bases removed from V and 5 bases from J, the gap between germline ends came to 14 bases. Germline CDR1 is SGHRS and CDR2 is YFSETQ. This CDR3 has 15 amino acids. This entry belongs to a study of blood T cell repertoires in COVID-19. As for the study in general: Samples representing acute and convalescent COVID-19 were sourced from the United States, Italy and Spain. The analysed material was cDNA or gDNA that came from T cells, B-cell-depleted T cells, or PBMCs.

The source is a woman aged 65 to 85 with acute or convalescent COVID-19. The chain uses TRBV5-1 and TRBJ2-5; D may be TRBD1 (6 bases). Sequencing was performed on peripheral blood. This CDR3 reads CASSLAGQWEETQYF. In DNA, the CDR3 is TGCGCCAGCAGCTTGGCGGGACAATGGGAGGAGACCCAGTACTTC. Full variable domain (rest looked up from reference TRBV5-1 and TRBJ2-5): KAGVTQTPRYLIKTRGQQVTLSCSPISGHRSVSWYQQTPGQGLQFLFEYFSETQRNKGNFPGRFSGRQFSNSRSEMNVSTLELGDSALYLCASSLAGQWEETQYFGPGTRLLVL.